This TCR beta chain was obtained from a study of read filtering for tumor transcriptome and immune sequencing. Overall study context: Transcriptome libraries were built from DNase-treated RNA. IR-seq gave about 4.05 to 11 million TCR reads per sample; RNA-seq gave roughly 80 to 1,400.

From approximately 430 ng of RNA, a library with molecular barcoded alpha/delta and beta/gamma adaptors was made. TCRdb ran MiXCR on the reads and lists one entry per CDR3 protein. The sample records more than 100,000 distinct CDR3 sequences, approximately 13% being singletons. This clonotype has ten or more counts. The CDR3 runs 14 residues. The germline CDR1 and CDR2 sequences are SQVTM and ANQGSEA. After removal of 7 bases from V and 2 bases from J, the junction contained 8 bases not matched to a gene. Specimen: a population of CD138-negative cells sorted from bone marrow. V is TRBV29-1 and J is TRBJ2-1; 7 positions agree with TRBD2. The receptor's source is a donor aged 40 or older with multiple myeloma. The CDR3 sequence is CSGGGGSPYNEQFF. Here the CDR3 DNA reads TGCAGCGGGGGGGGGGGATCTCCCTACAATGAGCAGTTCTTC.